The 20 T cell receptor beta chains below were found in one sample sequenced in a study of cytomegalovirus exposure and HLA in healthy donors (dated by TCRdb to about 2017). Library method: the immunoSEQ multiplex PCR assay. For the multiplex PCR, a mixture combining 60 forward primers for TCR Vbeta segments and 13 reverse primers for TCR Jbeta segments was used. The source is immuneACCESS, and TCRdb retained only in-frame sequences with V and J called. Part of the clones is not carried over; for the studies checked, unresolved V genes explain less than half of this, and the remainder is unexplained. The sample yields hundreds of thousands of clones; over 60% were counted once. The top ten hold 0.6% to 0.7% of the sample. The material sequenced was PBMCs. The receptor set was obtained from a man younger than 35 in good health and CMV-seronegative.

This clone was seen once. This specimen includes other DNA sequences encoding the same CDR3. The chain carries TRBV5-1 and TRBJ1-2; D not certain. CDR1 is SGHRS and CDR2 is YFSETQ in the germline V gene. The CDR3 is made up of 13 amino acids. The V gene lost 0 bases and the J gene lost 0 bases, with 3 bases spanning the gap. The CDR3 nucleotides read TGCGCCAGCAGCTTGGTCGCTAACTATGGCTACACCTTC. Amino acid sequence: CASSLVANYGYTF. Supplemented by reference TRBV5-1 and TRBJ1-2, the full variable domain reads KAGVTQTPRYLIKTRGQQVTLSCSPISGHRSVSWYQQTPGQGLQFLFEYFSETQRNKGNFPGRFSGRQFSNSRSEMNVSTLELGDSALYLCASSLVANYGYTFGSGTRLTVV.

The CDR3 DNA sequence: TGCGCCAGCAGCTTGAAACTAGCAGACACAGATACGCAGTATTTT. The encoded protein is CASSLKLADTDTQYF. The V call is TRBV5-1, the J call TRBJ2-3; D is possibly TRBD2 (6 bases). V lost 1 base, J lost 2 bases, and 11 bases lay in between. The V gene's germline CDR1 is SGHRS and CDR2 YFSETQ. This CDR3 comprises 15 residues.

The chain recombines TRBV4-1 with TRBJ2-3, with TRBD2 matching over 9 bases. Germline CDR1 MGHRA, CDR2 YSYEKL. This CDR3 is 14 amino acids long. Trimming took 0 bases from V and 6 from J; bases not matched to a gene: 1. The CDR3 loop is CASSQDGTSDTQYF. CDR3 DNA sequence: TGCGCCAGCAGCCAAGATGGGACTAGCGATACGCAGTATTTT.

This clone appeared once. The chain uses TRBV7-8 and TRBJ2-5, with D tentatively TRBD2 (5 bases). The CDR3 spans 14 residues. The germline CDR1 and CDR2 sequences are SGHVS and FQNEAQ. Trimming cost V 2 bases and J 5 bases, with 12 bases left between them. The CDR3 sequence: CASSLRGRGETQYF. The CDR3 DNA sequence: TGTGCCAGCAGCTTACGAGGGAGAGGGGAGACCCAGTACTTC.

V is TRBV28 and J is TRBJ2-7, with TRBD2 matching 7 bases. There are 15 residues in the CDR3. Germline CDR1 is MDHEN and CDR2 is SYDVKM. Trimming removed 8 bases from V and 2 bases from J; junction bases left unmatched: 12. DNA of the CDR3: TGTGCCAGCGCCTTAGGACGGGGAGGGGCCTACGAGCAGTACTTC. It specifies CASALGRGGAYEQYF.

The chain carries TRBV28 and TRBJ2-7; D perhaps matches TRBD1 (6 bases). The germline V gene has CDR1 MDHEN and CDR2 SYDVKM. The CDR3 length is 15 residues. Trimming cost V 3 bases and J 1 base, with 13 bases left between them. This chain's CDR3 is CASSLTGSLSYEQYF. CDR3 DNA: TGTGCCAGCAGTTTGACAGGATCTCTTTCCTACGAGCAGTACTTC.

This chain connects TRBV5-1 to TRBJ1-1; 8 bases match TRBD1. V was clipped by 1 base and J by 1 base; unmatched bases: 15. Per the germline V gene, CDR1 is SGHRS and CDR2 is YFSETQ. CDR3 length: 19 amino acids. The CDR3 DNA follows: TGCGCCAGCAGCTTGTACCGGGACAGGCCACTTGGAAAGAACACTGAAGCTTTCTTT. Protein sequence: CASSLYRDRPLGKNTEAFF.

The chain uses TRBV28 and TRBJ2-7; tentative D call: TRBD1 (6 bases). Trimming shortened V by 5 bases and J by 2 bases, and 10 bases separated the two germline ends. The CDR3 spans 13 residues. CDR1 is MDHEN and CDR2 is SYDVKM in the germline V gene. CDR3 residues: CASSPDSTYEQYF. For the CDR3, the DNA is TGTGCCAGCAGTCCGGACAGTACCTACGAGCAGTACTTC.

The genes are TRBV9 and TRBJ2-7; 10 positions match TRBD2. The CDR3 is 16 amino acids. CDR1 is SGDLS, CDR2 YYNGEE, per germline. The ends lost 4 bases at V and 2 bases at J; junction bases unmatched: 9. The CDR3 sequence: CASSTGGGTSAYEQYF. For the CDR3, the DNA is TGTGCCAGCAGCACCGGGGGAGGGACTAGCGCCTACGAGCAGTACTTC.

This chain links TRBV2 with TRBJ2-1, with 9 positions matching TRBD2. The CDR3 has 14 amino acids. From germline, CDR1 is SNHLY and CDR2 FYNNEI. The junction had 14 bases not matched to a gene; V was cut back by 5 bases and J by 15 bases. Here the CDR3 reads CASSSSTSGQVGFF. In nucleotides, the CDR3 is TGTGCCAGCAGTTCCTCGACTAGCGGCCAAGTGGGGTTCTTC.

This sequence joins TRBV5-1 and TRBJ1-4, with D possibly TRBD1 on 5 matching bases. V was cut by 3 bases and J by 7 bases, with 13 bases left in between. Germline lookup yields CDR1 SGHRS and CDR2 YFSETQ. The length of the CDR3 is 14 residues. The CDR3 nucleotides are TGCGCCAGCAGCTGGGGGGGAGTCAGTGAAAAACTGTTTTTT. Translated: CASSWGGVSEKLFF.

V gene TRBV14 combines with J gene TRBJ1-2; D gene unclear. Germline V gene sequence: CDR1 SGHDN, CDR2 FVKESK. V was shortened by 4 bases and J by 7 bases, with 22 bases between the two germline ends. The CDR3 length is 16 residues. The CDR3 is CASSPPRPILYGGYTF. CDR3 nucleotide sequence: TGTGCCAGCAGCCCCCCTCGTCCCATCCTCTATGGTGGCTACACCTTC.

The chain employs TRBV6-1 and TRBJ1-5; D is unresolved. The V and J ends lost 0 bases and 3 bases respectively, with 6 bases between them. Germline lookup yields CDR1 MNHNS and CDR2 SASEGT. The CDR3 is 14 residues long. The CDR3 DNA follows: TGTGCCAGCAGTGAAGCGGCGGCCAATCAGCCCCAGCATTTT. Protein sequence: CASSEAAANQPQHF.

This chain joins TRBV5-6 and TRBJ2-3; 8 bases match TRBD1. V shed 4 bases, J shed 0 bases, and the junction held 4 bases outside the gene matches. The CDR3 runs to 15 residues. Germline lookup yields CDR1 SGHDT and CDR2 YYEEEE. The CDR3 loop is CASSSRQGSTDTQYF. CDR3 DNA sequence: TGTGCCAGCAGCAGTAGACAGGGGAGCACAGATACGCAGTATTTT.

The chain combines TRBV18 with TRBJ2-6; no definite D call. The CDR3 is 14 amino acids. In germline, CDR1 is KGHSH, CDR2 LQKENI. Trimming stripped 0 bases from V and 4 bases from J, with 4 bases between. The CDR3 region has the DNA TGTGCCAGCTCACCACCGAGAGGGGCCAACGTCCTGACTTTC. Amino acids: CASSPPRGANVLTF.

This sequence joins TRBV4-2 and TRBJ2-5; 9 bases match TRBD2. The CDR3 runs to 16 residues. Germline CDR1 is LGHNA and CDR2 is YNFKEQ. The V gene end was trimmed by 0 bases and the J gene end by 6 bases; junction bases not matched to a gene: 8. CDR3 nucleotides: TGTGCCAGCAGCCAAGATCATCGTGCTAGCGGGAAGACCCAGTACTTC. Protein product: CASSQDHRASGKTQYF.

This chain joins TRBV6-5 and TRBJ1-1, with TRBD1 identical over 9 bases. CDR3 length: 13 residues. With V trimmed by 6 bases and J by 5 bases, 4 bases remained unmatched. Per the germline V gene, CDR1 is MNHEY and CDR2 is SVGAGI. CDR3 sequence: CASSQTGGTEAFF. The CDR3, as DNA: TGTGCCAGCAGCCAGACAGGGGGGACTGAAGCTTTCTTT.

CDR3 nucleotide sequence: TGTGCCAGCAGTGAAGCCAGGTATGGTGGTGGTGGCAATCAGCCCCAGCATTTT. Translation gives CASSEARYGGGGNQPQHF. The V and J genes are TRBV2 and TRBJ1-5, with D uncertain. CDR1 and CDR2 (germline): SNHLY, FYNNEI. Trimming removed 0 bases from V and 2 bases from J, with 17 bases in between. The CDR3 is 18 amino acids.

This rearrangement joins TRBV7-3 to TRBJ2-7; 8 bases align to TRBD2. Germline V gene lookup returns CDR1 SGHTA and CDR2 FQGTGA. The CDR3 extends over 16 amino acids. The trim removed 1 base at V and 6 bases at J, leaving 11 bases unmatched. Here the CDR3 reads CASSLKGLAGPLEQYF. The DNA of the CDR3 is TGTGCCAGCAGCTTAAAAGGGCTAGCGGGCCCCCTCGAGCAGTACTTC.

The chain recombines TRBV5-1 with TRBJ1-4, with D possibly matching TRBD1 (5 bases). CDR1 is SGHRS, CDR2 YFSETQ, per germline. This CDR3 spans 15 amino acids. Trimming shortened V by 0 bases and J by 8 bases, and 14 bases separated the two germline ends. CDR3 sequence reads: CASSLARQGVEKLFF. Written as DNA, the CDR3 is TGCGCCAGCAGCTTGGCCCGGCAGGGCGTCGAAAAACTGTTTTTT.